This T cell receptor (beta chain) was sequenced in a study of cytomegalovirus exposure and HLA in healthy donors. Study-wide results and caveats: A list of 164 TCR beta chains associated with cytomegalovirus was given. Later on, a genetic analysis was performed. It linked a missense variant in DCLRE1C with V- and J-gene trimming of TCR beta.

Germline CDR1 SQVTM, CDR2 ANQGSEA. CDR3 length: 14 residues. This clone was observed once. The antigen is not known. Primers included in the PCR were 60 Vbeta and 13 Jbeta primers. The table came from immunoSEQ multiplex PCR; TCRdb's copy has only in-frame clones and leaves some out. Here the sample spans about 160,000 clones, 80% being singletons. This receptor was obtained from a woman in her forties or fifties in good health and CMV-seronegative. V is TRBV29-1 and J is TRBJ1-4; D might be TRBD1 (5 bases). The specimen was PBMCs. The DNA of the CDR3 is TGCAGTGCAGGGTTGTCGGTTATTAATGAAAAACTGTTTTTT. Translated, it gives CSAGLSVINEKLFF.